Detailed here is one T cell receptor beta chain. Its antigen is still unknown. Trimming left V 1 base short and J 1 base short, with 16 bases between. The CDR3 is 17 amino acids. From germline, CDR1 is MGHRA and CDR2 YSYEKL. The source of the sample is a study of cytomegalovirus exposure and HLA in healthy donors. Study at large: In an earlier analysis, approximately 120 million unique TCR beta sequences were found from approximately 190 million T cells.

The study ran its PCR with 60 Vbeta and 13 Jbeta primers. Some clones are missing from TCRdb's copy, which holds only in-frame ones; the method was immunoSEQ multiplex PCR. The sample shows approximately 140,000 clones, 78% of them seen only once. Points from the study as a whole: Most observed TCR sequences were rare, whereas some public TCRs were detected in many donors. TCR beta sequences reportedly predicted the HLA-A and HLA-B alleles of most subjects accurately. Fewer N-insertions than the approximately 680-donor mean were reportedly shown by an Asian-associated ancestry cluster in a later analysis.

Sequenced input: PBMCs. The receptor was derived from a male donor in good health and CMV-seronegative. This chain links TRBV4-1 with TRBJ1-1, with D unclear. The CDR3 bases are TGCGCCAGCAGCCAAGTCGCAACCTCTCCTACGAACACTGAAGCTTTCTTT. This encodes CASSQVATSPTNTEAFF.